The TCR beta chain described here comes from a study of CD8 T cells in ankylosing spondylitis. Whole-study results and caveats: Blood from ankylosing spondylitis patients appeared to carry a characteristic roughly 8-variant TCR beta motif. Reports of some motif variants in reactive arthritis synovial fluid and blood predate this one. Those disease-linked clones were CD8+; they were also relatively rare in peripheral blood.

Quantitative 5'-RACE with molecular barcodes generated TCR beta libraries. Using its own MiXCR run on the 5' RACE reads, TCRdb lists one record per CDR3 protein. The sample lists approximately 150,000 distinct CDR3 sequences, roughly 18% seen once, with roughly a third in the top ten. About this clonotype itself: The antigen is unknown.

With 0 bases removed from V and 0 bases from J, the gap between germline ends came to 9 bases. Germline loops: CDR1 LNHNV, CDR2 YYDKDF (reference sequence). The CDR3 sequence is 15 residues long. The sequence was obtained from a male donor with ankylosing spondylitis. Sequencing was carried out using blood, either unsorted or a sorted T cell fraction (not recorded which). The V and J genes are TRBV15 and TRBJ2-7, with D tentatively TRBD2 (6 bases). The CDR3 sequence: CATSRDGGSSYEQYF. CDR3 coding DNA: TGTGCCACCAGCAGAGATGGAGGGAGCTCCTACGAGCAGTACTTC. Combining the CDR3 with reference TRBV15 and TRBJ2-7 gives the whole variable domain DAMVIQNPRYQVTQFGKPVTLSCSQTLNHNVMYWYQQKSSQAPKLLFHYYDKDFNNEADTPDNFQSRRPNTSFCFLDIRSPGLGDTAMYLCATSRDGGSSYEQYFGPGTRLTVT.